The 30 T cell receptor beta chains listed next were all sequenced from one sample in a study of graft-versus-host responses after intestinal transplantation. The method was immunoSEQ multiplex PCR; TCRdb's version includes in-frame clones alone and lacks a portion of them. The profile shows about 48,000 clones, around 90% of them singletons. Their cognate antigens are unknown. Sequencing used unstimulated CD4+ T cells sorted from spleen or lymph node cells, obtained before transplant. Every receptor here comes from a human donor who was the organ donor for an intestinal transplant.

The chain joins TRBV5-1 to TRBJ2-1; TRBD2 is a possible D gene (5 bases). CDR1 and CDR2 (germline): SGHRS, YFSETQ. V was trimmed by 3 bases and J by 7 bases, leaving 23 bases between them. There are 17 residues in the CDR3. CDR3 region: CASSSYSGIQPANEQFF. The CDR3 DNA is TGCGCCAGCAGCTCGTATTCCGGGATCCAACCGGCGAATGAGCAGTTCTTC.

The V gene is TRBV2, the J gene TRBJ2-2; 7 bases fit TRBD1. V dropped 7 bases and J dropped 6; count of bases not matched to a gene: 11. This CDR3 contains 15 residues. Germline assignment: CDR1 SNHLY and CDR2 FYNNEI. CDR3 bases: TGTGCCAGCAAAGAAGACAGGGCTCGGTCCGGGGAGCTGTTTTTT. Its protein product is CASKEDRARSGELFF.

V gene TRBV7-2 combines with J gene TRBJ2-1, with TRBD1 identical over 10 bases. CDR3 length: 16 amino acids. Germline V gene data show CDR1 as SGHTA and CDR2 as FQGNSA. The J segment lost 6 bases and the V segment lost 2 bases, leaving 7 bases of the junction unmatched. Written as DNA, the CDR3 is TGTGCCAGCAGCTTAAGTGGGGGACAGGGGCGCAATGAGCAGTTCTTC. Translation: CASSLSGGQGRNEQFF.

The chain is built from TRBV28 and TRBJ2-1; 7 bases fit TRBD2. The CDR3 runs to 17 residues. Germline loops: CDR1 MDHEN, CDR2 SYDVKM. With 4 bases clipped from V and 0 bases from J, the junction kept 9 bases outside the gene matches. The CDR3 here is CASSSLAGLRSYNEQFF. Here the CDR3 DNA reads TGTGCCAGCAGTTCCTTAGCGGGCCTCCGCTCCTACAATGAGCAGTTCTTC.

To note about this clone: Relative to the germline gene, one junction end is altered; a read error may explain this. Other DNA sequences of this sample code for an identical CDR3. CDR3 amino acids: CASSQGTSGTYEQYF. CDR3 nucleotide sequence: TGCGCCAGCAGCCAAGGGACTAGCGGGACCTATGAGCAGTACTTC. The V and J genes are TRBV4-3 and TRBJ2-7, with 12 bases that match TRBD2. Germline CDR1 and CDR2: LGHNA and YSLEER. The length of the CDR3 is 15 residues.

The gene calls are TRBV10-2 and TRBJ2-7; D may be TRBD2 (5 bases). Trimming took 5 bases from V and 9 from J, leaving 20 bases between them. The CDR3 totals 14 residues. Germline V CDR1 and CDR2: WSHSY, SAAADI. CDR3 nucleotide sequence: TGCGCCAGCAGTCCTATAGCGACAAGACCCGGGCAGTACTTC. Translation: CASSPIATRPGQYF.

A few counts support this clone. The rearrangement joins TRBV27 to TRBJ1-1, with TRBD1 identical over 7 bases. CDR3 length: 15 amino acids. Trimming cost V 1 base and J 2 bases; bases outside gene matches: 4. Germline V lookup: CDR1 MNHEY, CDR2 SMNVEV (reference sequence). CDR3 nucleotide sequence: TGTGCCAGCAGTTTATACCAGGGGGGAAACACTGAAGCTTTCTTT. Translating gives CASSLYQGGNTEAFF.

V is TRBV7-8 and J is TRBJ2-3; weak D call: TRBD2 (5 bases). CDR1 SGHVS and CDR2 FQNEAQ come from the germline V gene. This CDR3 spans 13 amino acids. The V end lost 3 bases, the J end lost 5 bases, and 9 bases lay between the germline ends. The CDR3 loop reads CASSLDAGDTQYF. CDR3 sequence (DNA): TGTGCCAGCAGCTTGGATGCGGGAGATACGCAGTATTTT. The full variable domain, completed using reference TRBV7-8 and TRBJ2-3, is GAGVSQSPRYKVAKRGQDVALRCDPISGHVSLFWYQQALGQGPEFLTYFQNEAQLDKSGLPSDRFFAERPEGSVSTLKIQRTQQEDSAVYLCASSLDAGDTQYFGPGTRLTVL.

The J gene is TRBJ1-1, the V gene TRBV19; D not certain. Trimming pared 3 bases from V and 8 bases from J, leaving 10 bases between. CDR1 is LNHDA and CDR2 is SQIVND in the germline V gene (reference sequence). This CDR3 has 12 residues. The CDR3 spells CASSILGREAFF. In DNA, the CDR3 is TGTGCCAGTAGTATTTTAGGCAGGGAAGCTTTCTTT.

The chain carries TRBV19 and TRBJ1-1; 9 nucleotides match TRBD1. This CDR3 contains 17 residues. The junction had 13 bases not matched to a gene; V was cut back by 8 bases and J by 0 bases. The germline gives CDR1 LNHDA, CDR2 SQIVND (reference sequence). The DNA of the CDR3 is TGTGCCAGTTTCACAGGGGGCTCGGGGAAATTGAACACTGAAGCTTTCTTT. It is translated as CASFTGGSGKLNTEAFF.

This chain uses TRBV10-2 with TRBJ2-3; 16 bases line up with TRBD2. CDR1 is WSHSY, CDR2 SAAADI, per germline. The V segment lost 10 bases and the J segment 1 base; nucleotides outside the gene matches: 14. The CDR3 covers 19 residues. DNA for the CDR3: TGCGCCACCGCGGGACTAGCGGGAGGGCCCCCGTGGGGCACAGATACGCAGTATTTT. Encoded protein: CATAGLAGGPPWGTDTQYF.

Here the CDR3 reads CASSYSGTGKNIQYF. Here the CDR3 DNA reads TGTGCCAGCAGTTACTCCGGGACAGGGAAAAACATTCAGTACTTC. The chain recombines TRBV6-5 with TRBJ2-4; 9 nucleotides agree with TRBD1. CDR3 size: 15 residues. The V segment lost 0 bases and the J segment 4 bases; nucleotides outside the gene matches: 1. CDR1 and CDR2 (germline): MNHEY, SVGAGI.

This chain links TRBV6-1 with TRBJ1-1, with a possible D match to TRBD1 (5 bases). Trimming removed 10 bases from V and 8 bases from J, with 14 bases in between. Germline V lookup: CDR1 MNHNS, CDR2 SASEGT. The CDR3 has 11 amino acids. The CDR3 spells CATNGGSEAFF. CDR3 nucleotide sequence: TGTGCCACCAACGGGGGGAGCGAAGCTTTCTTT.

The chain uses TRBV7-3 and TRBJ2-1; 7 bases agree with TRBD2. CDR1 and CDR2 from the germline V gene are SGHTA and FQGTGA. After removal of 2 bases from V and 9 bases from J, the junction contained 22 bases not matched to a gene. This CDR3 spans 19 amino acids. This chain's CDR3 is CASSLQAGRPSLKRGEQFF. The DNA for the CDR3 is TGTGCCAGCAGCTTACAAGCGGGACGACCATCCTTGAAACGGGGTGAGCAGTTCTTC. The full variable domain, completed using reference TRBV7-3 and TRBJ2-1, is GAGVSQTPSNKVTEKGKYVELRCDPISGHTALYWYRQSLGQGPEFLIYFQGTGAADDSGLPNDRFFAVRPEGSVSTLKIQRTERGDSAVYLCASSLQAGRPSLKRGEQFFGPGTRLTVL.

The CDR3 region is CASSVVPTGPYEQYF. CDR3 coding DNA: TGTGCCAGCAGCGTAGTCCCGACCGGGCCCTACGAGCAGTACTTC. This chain links TRBV9 with TRBJ2-7; D gene uncertain. Trimming stripped 0 bases from V and 2 bases from J, with 12 bases between. The CDR3 runs 15 residues. CDR1 SGDLS and CDR2 YYNGEE come from the germline V gene. Supplemented by reference TRBV9 and TRBJ2-7, the full variable domain reads DSGVTQTPKHLITATGQRVTLRCSPRSGDLSVYWYQQSLDQGLQFLIQYYNGEERAKGNILERFSAQQFPDLHSELNLSSLELGDSALYFCASSVVPTGPYEQYFGPGTRLTVT.

The chain recombines TRBV28 with TRBJ1-5; D is perhaps TRBD1 (5 bases). The CDR3 consists of 15 residues. The germline V and J ends were trimmed by 6 bases and 3 bases, with 15 bases remaining between them. Germline loops: CDR1 MDHEN, CDR2 SYDVKM. CDR3 DNA sequence: TGTGCCAGCAGATTGGCAGGGCCCGCCAATCAGCCCCAGCATTTT. Its translation is CASRLAGPANQPQHF.

This clone came up once. The chain employs TRBV1 and TRBJ2-2; the table's D gene call, TRBD2, was not cross checked with the DNA. TRBV1 is reported as a pseudogene. The CDR3 sequence is 22 residues long. The CDR3 DNA reads TGCACCAGCAGCCAAAAGATATGGACTAGCGGACTTCACAGAGGGAACACCGGGGAGCTGTTTTTT. Translation gives CTSSQKIWTSGLHRGNTGELFF.

On this clone: Additional DNA sequences in this sample encode the identical CDR3. The chain employs TRBV5-1 and TRBJ2-7; D is undetermined. Germline V lookup: CDR1 SGHRS, CDR2 YFSETQ. V lost 2 bases and J 4 bases, leaving 4 bases between the germline ends. This CDR3 spans 11 amino acids. CDR3 protein: CASSLGYEQYF. The CDR3 DNA reads TGCGCCAGCAGCTTAGGATACGAGCAGTACTTC.

The chain combines TRBV28 with TRBJ1-2; 9 bases are a match to TRBD1. The junction had 8 bases not matched to a gene; V was cut back by 6 bases and J by 6 bases. The length of the CDR3 is 14 residues. CDR1 MDHEN and CDR2 SYDVKM come from the germline V gene. The CDR3 sequence: CASSTGQGIDGYTF. The CDR3 bases are TGTGCCAGCAGCACTGGACAGGGGATAGATGGCTACACCTTC.

This clone was detected once. At one boundary the junction diverges from the germline segment, which might be a read error. Here the CDR3 reads CANSRGLAGNTGELFF. The CDR3 region has the DNA TGCGCCAACAGCCGAGGACTAGCGGGGAACACCGGGGAGCTGTTTTTT. V and J are TRBV5-1 and TRBJ2-2, with 11 bases matching TRBD2. The germline V gene has CDR1 SGHRS and CDR2 YFSETQ. The CDR3 covers 16 residues.

The rearrangement links TRBV29-1 to TRBJ2-5; TRBD1 or TRBD2 may be the D gene (7 bases each). The CDR3 length is 14 residues. In germline, CDR1 is SQVTM, CDR2 ANQGSEA. V was shortened by 3 bases and J by 4 bases, with 15 bases between the two germline ends. The CDR3 sequence: CSVDVTRGGETQYF. The CDR3, as DNA: TGCAGCGTTGATGTCACCAGGGGGGGAGAGACCCAGTACTTC.

The chain joins TRBV7-2 to TRBJ2-7, with TRBD2 identical over 12 bases. Trimming at V came to 5 bases and at J to 4 bases, leaving 6 bases not matched to a gene. Per the germline V gene, CDR1 is SGHTA and CDR2 is FQGNSA. CDR3 size: 15 residues. CDR3 sequence: CASSATTSGRYEQYF. CDR3 coding DNA: TGTGCCAGCAGCGCCACGACTAGCGGGAGATACGAGCAGTACTTC.

The rearrangement uses TRBV9 and TRBJ2-3; D remains ambiguous. V was clipped by 0 bases and J by 5 bases, with 7 bases between them. The CDR3 has 13 residues. Germline CDR1 and CDR2: SGDLS and YYNGEE. CDR3 in amino acids: CASSVATRDTQYF. In DNA, the CDR3 is TGTGCCAGCAGCGTAGCTACGAGAGATACGCAGTATTTT.

The CDR3 coding sequence is TGTGCCTGGACATTGGTGCGGGGTAGCACCGGGGAGCTGTTTTTT. This gives the protein CAWTLVRGSTGELFF. This chain uses TRBV30 with TRBJ2-2, with D possibly TRBD2 on 6 matching bases. The V end was cut by 4 bases, the J end by 4 bases, with 16 bases between. The CDR3 length is 15 residues. Germline CDR1 and CDR2: GTSNPN and SVGIG (reference sequence).

The rearrangement uses TRBV20-1 and TRBJ1-1; D perhaps matches TRBD1 (6 bases). The germline gives CDR1 DFQATT, CDR2 SNEGSKA (reference sequence). There are 10 residues in the CDR3. Trimming removed 5 bases at V and 10 bases at J, with 11 bases between. The CDR3 DNA reads TGCAGTGCTTGGGTCAGGGGAGCTTTCTTT. Translated, it gives CSAWVRGAFF.

This clone was seen once. This specimen includes other DNA sequences encoding the same CDR3. The rearrangement links TRBV7-2 to TRBJ2-7; no reliable D call. This CDR3 is 17 amino acids long. V shed 1 base and J shed 1 base, with 17 bases lying between them. Germline values: CDR1 SGHTA, CDR2 FQGNSA. This CDR3 is CASSLGPSGVRSYEQYF. The CDR3 nucleotides read TGTGCCAGCAGCTTAGGGCCATCAGGTGTAAGGTCCTACGAGCAGTACTTC.

The chain recombines TRBV5-4 with TRBJ1-1; D uncertain. Germline CDR1 is SGHNT and CDR2 is YYREEE (reference sequence). V lost 4 bases and J 1 base, leaving 8 bases between the germline ends. The CDR3 length is 13 residues. CDR3 DNA: TGTGCCAGCAGCCAACCACAGAACACTGAAGCTTTCTTT. This translates into CASSQPQNTEAFF.

J is TRBJ2-3 and V is TRBV7-2; D is undetermined. CDR3 length: 15 residues. The V and J ends lost 1 base and 7 bases respectively, with 15 bases between them. Per germline, CDR1 SGHTA and CDR2 FQGNSA. The CDR3 DNA is TGTGCCAGCAGCTTAGGTACGGTCCCCCGGAATACGCAGTATTTT. This codes for CASSLGTVPRNTQYF.

CDR3 sequence: CASSETVNTEAFF. In nucleotides, the CDR3 is TGTGCCAGCAGCGAGACAGTGAACACTGAAGCTTTCTTT. The V and J genes are TRBV7-3 and TRBJ1-1; TRBD1 is a possible D gene (5 bases). Germline V gene sequence: CDR1 SGHTA, CDR2 FQGTGA. The V gene lost 5 bases and the J gene lost 0 bases, with 7 bases spanning the gap. The CDR3 consists of 13 residues.

This chain connects TRBV5-1 to TRBJ2-7, with D perhaps matching TRBD2 (5 bases). V was trimmed by 0 bases and J by 7 bases, leaving 17 bases between them. The germline V gene encodes CDR1 SGHRS and CDR2 YFSETQ. This CDR3 has 15 residues. The CDR3 DNA reads as TGCGCCAGCAGCTTGGTCTGGGGTCCCTCGGGGGAGCAGTACTTC. Its translation is CASSLVWGPSGEQYF.